What follows is one TCR beta chain and its context. The data were obtained in a study of blood T cell repertoires in COVID-19. Measured with immunoSEQ multiplex PCR; TCRdb has only the in-frame clones, and not every one. The sample shows more than 35,000 clones, about 83% of them seen only once. V lost 6 bases and J lost 6, with 15 bases in between. Germline V gene lookup returns CDR1 PRHDT and CDR2 FYEKMQ (reference sequence). CDR3 length: 14 residues. The clonotype comes from an elderly woman with acute or convalescent COVID-19. The chain carries TRBV13 and TRBJ2-4, with D possibly matching TRBD1 (6 bases). Sequenced material: peripheral blood. Here the CDR3 reads CASRKQGLGNIQYF. The CDR3, as DNA: TGTGCCAGCAGAAAACAGGGCTTGGGAAACATTCAGTACTTC.